The rows below give T cell receptor beta chains drawn from one sample of a study of T-cell reconstitution after alpha-beta-depleted transplantation in children. TCRdb re-derived calls from the PCR reads in MiXCR, one entry per CDR3 protein. The sample includes hundreds of thousands of distinct CDR3 sequences, around 16% of them seen just once. The material sequenced was PBMCs, mostly from graft donor cells, taken 360 days after TCRalphabeta/CD19-depleted stem cell transplant. The source is a male patient aged 2 to 9 who had a stem cell transplant for acute lymphoblastic leukemia, so the T cells may come from the graft donor. Each CDR3 is given with its conserved first and last residue. A D gene is named only where the DNA matches it firmly. Clone size, where shown, is once, few, many, or a class for clones that have expanded.

>TRBJ2-1|TRBV12-3/TRBV12-4|-|few
TGTGCCAGCAGTTTAAGAAGAACCCGCTCCTACAATGAGCAGTTCTTC
CASSLRRTRSYNEQFF
>TRBJ2-7|TRBV29-1|TRBD2|few
TGCAGCGTTGAAGCGGGGGGCTACGAGCAGTACTTC
CSVEAGGYEQYF
>TRBJ2-1|TRBV5-1|TRBD1|few
TGCGCCAGCAGCGGAAGGACAGGGGGCTGGGATGAGCAGTTCTTC
CASSGRTGGWDEQFF
>TRBJ2-3|TRBV20-1|TRBD1|few
TGCAGTGCTAGAGACTACAGGGGGGCCACAGATACGCAGTATTTT
CSARDYRGATDTQYF
>TRBJ2-2|TRBV15|-|-
TGTGCCACCAGCAGAGGGTCCAGGGAGCCCACCGGGGAGCTGTTTTTT
CATSRGSREPTGELFF
>TRBJ2-1|TRBV7-2|TRBD2|-
TGTGCCAGCAGCTTAGCCCCTAGCGGGAAATTACGGAATGAGCAGTTCTTC
CASSLAPSGKLRNEQFF
>TRBJ2-2|TRBV5-1|-|many
TGCGCCAGCAGCTCAGATACCACCGGGGAGCTGTTTTTT
CASSSDTTGELFF
>TRBJ2-5|TRBV6-2/TRBV6-3|TRBD2|-
TGTGCCAGCAGTCTGATACGGGAGGGCCGTGAGACCCAGTACTTC
CASSLIREGRETQYF
>TRBJ2-5|TRBV7-9|-|-
TGTGCCAGCAGTACCACACGGGCTCAAGAGACCCAGTACTTC
CASSTTRAQETQYF
>TRBJ2-1|TRBV5-1|TRBD2|few
TGCGCCAGCCGTTCCCCGGGACTAGCGGGATGGGGGAATGAGCAGTTCTTC
CASRSPGLAGWGNEQFF
>TRBJ2-2|TRBV27|-|-
TGTGCCAGCAGTTTATGGGGGGACACCGGGGAGCTGTTTTTT
CASSLWGDTGELFF
>TRBJ2-6|TRBV4-2|-|few
TGTGCCAGCAGCCAAGTACACGAGAGTCGGGGTTGGGCCCCTGGGGCCAACGTCCTGACTTTC
CASSQVHESRGWAPGANVLTF
>TRBJ1-2|TRBV6-2/TRBV6-3|TRBD1|few
TGTGCCAGCAGTTACCAGACAGGGGTTGTCTATGGCTACACCTTC
CASSYQTGVVYGYTF
>TRBJ2-7|TRBV14|-|-
TGTGCCAGCAGCCCCTGGGGTGGACACCGCCTTGCCGAGCAGTACTTC
CASSPWGGHRLAEQYF
>TRBJ2-3|TRBV3-1|-|many
TGTGCCAGCAGCCAAGTCCTAGCCCTAGAGGCGCAGTATTTT
CASSQVLALEAQYF
>TRBJ1-2|TRBV4-3|-|-
TGCGCCAGCAGCCAAGATAGGTGGGATCCTCTCTATGGCTACACCTTC
CASSQDRWDPLYGYTF
>TRBJ2-1|TRBV27|-|many
TGTGCCAGCAGTTTATCGGCGGGACATCGCTCCTACAATGAGCAGTTCTTC
CASSLSAGHRSYNEQFF
>TRBJ1-5|TRBV27|-|few
TGTGCCAGCAGGGTCAGGGGAGGGGATCAGCCCCAGCATTTT
CASRVRGGDQPQHF
>TRBJ2-1|TRBV19|TRBD1|few
TGTGCCAGTAGTCAGGGACAGCAGAGTTACAATGAGCAGTTCTTC
CASSQGQQSYNEQFF
>TRBJ1-1|TRBV12-3/TRBV12-4|-|-
TGTGCCAGCAGCCACGCAGGGGACACTGAAGCTTTCTTT
CASSHAGDTEAFF
>TRBJ1-1|TRBV6-6|-|few
TGTGCCAGGGACCCCAGGGTCACTGAAGCTTTCTTT
CARDPRVTEAFF
>TRBJ2-1|TRBV6-1|-|many
TGTGCCAGCAGCCCCCTCCAGGGGTTTAGAAATGAGCAGTTCTTC
CASSPLQGFRNEQFF
>TRBJ1-1|TRBV5-1|-|many
TGCGCCAGCAGCTTGGCAGCTATGAACACTGAAGCTTTCTTT
CASSLAAMNTEAFF
>TRBJ2-5|TRBV6-2/TRBV6-3|-|many
TGTGCCAGCAGTTATCGACACCTCTTGGAGACCCAGTACTTC
CASSYRHLLETQYF
>TRBJ2-2|TRBV7-6|TRBD2|few
TGTGCCAGCAGCCAGGGACTAGCGGGAGATACGAACACCGGGGAGCTGTTTTTT
CASSQGLAGDTNTGELFF
>TRBJ2-1|TRBV3-1|-|once
TGTGCCAGCTGCCAAGAAGTACGGTTCCTTAGCTCCTACAATGAGCAGTTCTTC
CASCQEVRFLSSYNEQFF
>TRBJ2-7|TRBV20-1|-|few
TGCAGTGCTAGACGGGAGCAGCCGGGTGGGAGCGAGCAGTACTTC
CSARREQPGGSEQYF
>TRBJ2-3|TRBV12-3/TRBV12-4|TRBD2|-
TGTGCCAGCAGTGCATTAGCGGGAGTAGGTGGTACGCAGTATTTT
CASSALAGVGGTQYF
>TRBJ1-1|TRBV28|-|-
TGTGCCAGCAGTTTATGGGCGGGGAACACTGAAGCTTTCTTT
CASSLWAGNTEAFF
>TRBJ2-2|TRBV20-1|-|few
TGCAGTGCTAGATCGGGGGCTAGGACCGGGGAGCTGTTTTTT
CSARSGARTGELFF
>TRBJ2-2|TRBV6-5|TRBD1|-
TGTGCCAGCAGTTACCGACAGGGGTTTTCCGGGGAGCTGTTTTTT
CASSYRQGFSGELFF
>TRBJ1-3|TRBV9|TRBD1|few
TGTGCCAGCAGCCCTGGACAGGGTGGGAACACCATATATTTT
CASSPGQGGNTIYF
>TRBJ2-7|TRBV7-2|-|-
TGTGCCAGCAGCTTAGTCGGCAGGGCCTCCTACGAGCAGTACTTC
CASSLVGRASYEQYF
>TRBJ2-1|TRBV10-3|TRBD1|many
TGTGCCATCAGACCCGGGACAGGGTTGTTACGGGACTCCCACTCCTACAATGAGCAGTTCTTC
CAIRPGTGLLRDSHSYNEQFF
>TRBJ1-1|TRBV3-1|-|-
TGTGCCAGCAGCCAAGGATCCACGTGGGCTTTCTTT
CASSQGSTWAFF
>TRBJ2-1|TRBV6-1|TRBD2|-
TGTGCCAGCAGTCTCCTTAGCGGGAGACGCTCCTACAATGAGCAGTTCTTC
CASSLLSGRRSYNEQFF
>TRBJ1-1|TRBV20-1|-|-
TGCAGTGCTAGCGGGGGGCAGACAAACACTGAAGCTTTCTTT
CSASGGQTNTEAFF
>TRBJ2-3|TRBV4-1|TRBD2|few
TGCGCTAGCGGGCTAGCGGGAGTTGTCACAGATACGCAGTATTTT
CASGLAGVVTDTQYF
>TRBJ2-5|TRBV7-9|TRBD1|many
TGTGCCAGCATGACAGGGGAAGAGACCCAGTACTTC
CASMTGEETQYF
>TRBJ2-5|TRBV7-9|TRBD2|-
TGTGCCAGCAGCTTGGTACTAGCGGTGTACCAAGAGACCCAGTACTTC
CASSLVLAVYQETQYF
>TRBJ1-5|TRBV2|-|many
TGTGCCAGCGGTCGGGACGCAATCGGGCCCCAGCATTTT
CASGRDAIGPQHF
>TRBJ2-3|TRBV5-6|-|-
TGTGCCAGCAGCTTGGAAGGGTACCGCACAGATACGCAGTATTTT
CASSLEGYRTDTQYF
>TRBJ2-3|TRBV12-3/TRBV12-4|TRBD2|many
TGTGCCAGCAGTTCTCGGACTAGCGGGAGCACAGATACGCAGTATTTT
CASSSRTSGSTDTQYF
>TRBJ2-5|TRBV5-1|TRBD2|few
TGCGCCAGCAGCTTGGGGACTAGCGGGAGGGCGGAGACCCAGTACTTC
CASSLGTSGRAETQYF
>TRBJ2-1|TRBV27|TRBD2|many
TGTGCCAGCAGTTTAAGGGGACTAGCGGGAGACAATGAGCAGTTCTTC
CASSLRGLAGDNEQFF
>TRBJ2-1|TRBV28|-|-
TGTGCCAGCAGCAAAATTCTAGGCTACAATGAGCAGTTCTTC
CASSKILGYNEQFF
>TRBJ2-1|TRBV11-2|-|many
TGTGCCAGCAGCTGGGGGGCTAGATGGAATGAGCAGTTCTTC
CASSWGARWNEQFF
>TRBJ1-5|TRBV2|TRBD1|many
TGTGCCAGCGCGACAGGGTATGGTGGCAATCAGCCCCAGCATTTT
CASATGYGGNQPQHF
>TRBJ1-5|TRBV6-1|-|-
TGTGCCAGCAGTGAACTACGTCAGCCCCAGCATTTT
CASSELRQPQHF
>TRBJ2-2|TRBV7-9|-|many
TGTGCCAGCGAGGGACTCGTACTAAGCTCGAACACCGGGGAGCTGTTTTTT
CASEGLVLSSNTGELFF
>TRBJ2-1|TRBV4-1|-|few
TGCGCCAGCAGCCAAGTAGGGACTGGCCCCTGGGATGAGCAGTTCTTC
CASSQVGTGPWDEQFF
>TRBJ2-1|TRBV28|-|few
TGTGCCAGCAGTACCGGAGCGATTCTCAATGAGCAGTTCTTC
CASSTGAILNEQFF
>TRBJ2-7|TRBV28|-|-
TGTGCCAGCAGCCCCATTGGCACAGGTAACTTAAACGAGCAGTACTTC
CASSPIGTGNLNEQYF